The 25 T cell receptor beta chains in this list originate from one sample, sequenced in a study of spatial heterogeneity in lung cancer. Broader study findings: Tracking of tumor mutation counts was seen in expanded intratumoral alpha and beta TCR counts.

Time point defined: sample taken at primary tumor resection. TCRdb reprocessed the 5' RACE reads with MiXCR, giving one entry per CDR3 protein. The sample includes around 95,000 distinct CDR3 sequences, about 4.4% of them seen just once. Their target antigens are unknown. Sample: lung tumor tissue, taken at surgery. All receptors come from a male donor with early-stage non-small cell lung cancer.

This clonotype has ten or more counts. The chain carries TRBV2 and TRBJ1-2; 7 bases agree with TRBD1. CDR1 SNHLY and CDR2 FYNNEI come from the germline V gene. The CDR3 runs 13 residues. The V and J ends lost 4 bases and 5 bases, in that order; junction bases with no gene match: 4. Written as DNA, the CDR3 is TGTGCCAGCAGTGGGGCAGGGGGATATGGCTACACCTTC. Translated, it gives CASSGAGGYGYTF.

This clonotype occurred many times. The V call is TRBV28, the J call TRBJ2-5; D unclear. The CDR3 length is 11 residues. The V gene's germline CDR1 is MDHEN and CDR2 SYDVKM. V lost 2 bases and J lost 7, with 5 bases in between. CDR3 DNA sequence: TGTGCCAGCAGTTTAGGGGTGACCCAGTACTTC. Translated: CASSLGVTQYF.

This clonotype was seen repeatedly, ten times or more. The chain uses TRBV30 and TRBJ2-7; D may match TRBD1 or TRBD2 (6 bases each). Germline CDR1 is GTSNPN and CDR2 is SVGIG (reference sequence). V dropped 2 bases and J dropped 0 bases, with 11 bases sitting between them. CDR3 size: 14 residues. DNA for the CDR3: TGTGCCTGGAGTAGAGGGGGGAACTCCTACGAGCAGTACTTC. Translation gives CAWSRGGNSYEQYF.

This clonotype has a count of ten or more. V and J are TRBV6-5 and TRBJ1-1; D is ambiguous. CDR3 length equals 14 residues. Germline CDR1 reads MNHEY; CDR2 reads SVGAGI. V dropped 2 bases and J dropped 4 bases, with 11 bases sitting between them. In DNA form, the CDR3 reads TGTGCCAGCAGTTACCAAAGCGGAGGCACTGAAGCTTTCTTT. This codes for CASSYQSGGTEAFF.

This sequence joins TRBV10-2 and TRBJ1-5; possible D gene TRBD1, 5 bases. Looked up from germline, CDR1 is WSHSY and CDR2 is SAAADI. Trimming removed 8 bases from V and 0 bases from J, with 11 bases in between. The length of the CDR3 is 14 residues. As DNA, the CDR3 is TGCGCCAGCCAGGGATTCTATAGCAATCAGCCCCAGCATTTT. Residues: CASQGFYSNQPQHF.

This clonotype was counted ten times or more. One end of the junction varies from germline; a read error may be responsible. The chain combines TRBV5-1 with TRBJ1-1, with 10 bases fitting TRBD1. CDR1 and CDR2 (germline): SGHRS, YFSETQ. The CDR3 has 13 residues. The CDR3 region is CTSSWTGGTEAFF. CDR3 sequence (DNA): TGCACCAGCAGCTGGACAGGGGGCACTGAAGCTTTCTTT. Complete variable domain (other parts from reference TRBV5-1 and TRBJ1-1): KAGVTQTPRYLIKTRGQQVTLSCSPISGHRSVSWYQQTPGQGLQFLFEYFSETQRNKGNFPGRFSGRQFSNSRSEMNVSTLELGDSALYLCTSSWTGGTEAFFGQGTRLTVV.

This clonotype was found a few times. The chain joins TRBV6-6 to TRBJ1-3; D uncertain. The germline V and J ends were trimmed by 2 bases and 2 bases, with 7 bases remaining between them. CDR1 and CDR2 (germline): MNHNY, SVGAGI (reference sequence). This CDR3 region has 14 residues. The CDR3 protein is CASSYGGTGNTIYF. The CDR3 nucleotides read TGTGCCAGCAGTTACGGCGGAACTGGAAACACCATATATTTT.

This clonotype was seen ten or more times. The chain's CDR3 is CSLWDARGGGYTF. DNA for the CDR3: TGCAGCCTCTGGGATGCGAGGGGCGGTGGCTACACCTTC. J is TRBJ1-2 and V is TRBV29-1; a weak D match, TRBD1 (5 bases). Germline V gene lookup returns CDR1 SQVTM and CDR2 ANQGSEA. The CDR3 is 13 amino acids. Trimming took off 8 bases at V and 7 bases at J, with 20 bases between the two ends.

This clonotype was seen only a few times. The CDR3 DNA reads as TGCGCCAGCAGCCCGACGACAGGGACCCTAACAGATACGCAGTATTTT. Protein: CASSPTTGTLTDTQYF. The chain has TRBV5-1 and TRBJ2-3; 7 bases fit TRBD1. After removal of 4 bases from V and 3 bases from J, the junction contained 11 bases not matched to a gene. Germline CDR1 SGHRS, CDR2 YFSETQ. The CDR3 totals 16 residues.

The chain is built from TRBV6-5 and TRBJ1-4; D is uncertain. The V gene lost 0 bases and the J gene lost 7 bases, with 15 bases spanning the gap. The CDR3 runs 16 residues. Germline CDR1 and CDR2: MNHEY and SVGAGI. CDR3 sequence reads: CASSYSSPGDGEKLFF. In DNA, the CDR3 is TGTGCCAGCAGTTACTCGAGCCCCGGTGACGGTGAAAAACTGTTTTTT.

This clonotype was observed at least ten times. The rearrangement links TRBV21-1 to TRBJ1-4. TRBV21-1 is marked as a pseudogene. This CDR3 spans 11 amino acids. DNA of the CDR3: TGTGCCTGGGCTTACGCTGAAAAACTGTTTTTT. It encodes CAWAYAEKLFF.

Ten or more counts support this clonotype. The CDR3 nucleotides read TGTGCCAGCAGCTTGGTTGGGGGGAACACTGAAGCTTTCTTT. Amino acids: CASSLVGGNTEAFF. The chain links TRBV5-4 to TRBJ1-1; tentatively, D is TRBD1 (5 bases). Trimming removed 0 bases from V and 1 base from J, with 7 bases in between. CDR3 length: 14 amino acids. Germline V lookup: CDR1 SGHNT, CDR2 YYREEE (reference sequence). The variable domain in full, completed from reference TRBV5-4 and TRBJ1-1, reads ETGVTQSPTHLIKTRGQQVTLRCSSQSGHNTVSWYQQALGQGPQFIFQYYREEENGRGNFPPRFSGLQFPNYSSELNVNALELDDSALYLCASSLVGGNTEAFFGQGTRLTVV.

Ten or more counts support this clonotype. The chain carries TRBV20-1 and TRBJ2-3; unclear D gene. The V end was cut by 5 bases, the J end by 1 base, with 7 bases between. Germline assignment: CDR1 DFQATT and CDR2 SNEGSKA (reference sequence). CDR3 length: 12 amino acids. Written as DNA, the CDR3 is TGCAGTGCTCAGGATGGCACAGATACGCAGTATTTT. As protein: CSAQDGTDTQYF.

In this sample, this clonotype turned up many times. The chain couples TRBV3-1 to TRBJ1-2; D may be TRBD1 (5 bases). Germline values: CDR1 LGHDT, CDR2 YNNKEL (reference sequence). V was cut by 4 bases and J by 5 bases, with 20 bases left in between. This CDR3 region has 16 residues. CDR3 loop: CASSPLGQSKAYGYTF. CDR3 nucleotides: TGTGCCAGCAGCCCCCTGGGGCAGTCGAAGGCATATGGCTACACCTTC.

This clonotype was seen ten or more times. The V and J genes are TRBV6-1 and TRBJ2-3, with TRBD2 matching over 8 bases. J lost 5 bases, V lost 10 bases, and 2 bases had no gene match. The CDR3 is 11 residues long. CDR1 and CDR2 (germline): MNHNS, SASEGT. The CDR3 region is CATTSGDTQYF. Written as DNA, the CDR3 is TGTGCCACTACTAGCGGAGATACGCAGTATTTT.

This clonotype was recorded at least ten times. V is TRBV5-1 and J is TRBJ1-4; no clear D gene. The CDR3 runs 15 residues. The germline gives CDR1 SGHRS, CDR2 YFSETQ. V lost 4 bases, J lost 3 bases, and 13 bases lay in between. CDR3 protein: CASSAPGLANEKLFF. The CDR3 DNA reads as TGCGCCAGCAGCGCCCCGGGCTTGGCTAATGAAAAACTGTTTTTT.

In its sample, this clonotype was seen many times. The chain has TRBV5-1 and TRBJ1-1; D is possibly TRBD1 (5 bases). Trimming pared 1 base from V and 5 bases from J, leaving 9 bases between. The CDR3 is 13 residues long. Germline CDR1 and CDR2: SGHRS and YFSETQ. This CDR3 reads CASSLRGATEAFF. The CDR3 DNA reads TGCGCCAGCAGCTTGAGAGGGGCGACTGAAGCTTTCTTT.

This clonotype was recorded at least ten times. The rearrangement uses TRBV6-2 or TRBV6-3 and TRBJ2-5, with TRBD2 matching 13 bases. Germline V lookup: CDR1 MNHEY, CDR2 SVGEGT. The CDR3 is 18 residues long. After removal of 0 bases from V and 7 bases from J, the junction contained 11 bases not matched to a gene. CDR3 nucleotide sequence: TGTGCCAGCAGTTACTCTTTGGGACTAGCGGGACCATCAGGGACCCAGTACTTC. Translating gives CASSYSLGLAGPSGTQYF.

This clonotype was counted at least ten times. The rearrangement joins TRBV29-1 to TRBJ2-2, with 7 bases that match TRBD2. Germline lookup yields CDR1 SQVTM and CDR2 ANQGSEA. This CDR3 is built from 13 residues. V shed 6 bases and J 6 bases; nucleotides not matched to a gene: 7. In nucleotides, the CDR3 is TGCAGCGTCCGGACTAGTGGTCCCGGGGAGCTGTTTTTT. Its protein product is CSVRTSGPGELFF.

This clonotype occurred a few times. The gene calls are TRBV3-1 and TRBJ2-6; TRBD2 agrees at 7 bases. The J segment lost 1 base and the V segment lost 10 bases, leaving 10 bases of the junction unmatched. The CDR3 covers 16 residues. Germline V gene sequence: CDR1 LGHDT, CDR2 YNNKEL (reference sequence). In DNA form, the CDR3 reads TGTGCCACCACCAAGGAGCGGGGTTCTGGGGCCAACGTCCTGACTTTC. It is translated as CATTKERGSGANVLTF.

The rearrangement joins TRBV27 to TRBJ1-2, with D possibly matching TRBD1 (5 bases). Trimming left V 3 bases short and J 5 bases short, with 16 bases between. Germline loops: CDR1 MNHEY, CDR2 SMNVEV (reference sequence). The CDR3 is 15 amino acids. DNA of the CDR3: TGTGCCAGCAGTTTTTATGGCGGAACAGGTTATGGCTACACCTTC. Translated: CASSFYGGTGYGYTF.

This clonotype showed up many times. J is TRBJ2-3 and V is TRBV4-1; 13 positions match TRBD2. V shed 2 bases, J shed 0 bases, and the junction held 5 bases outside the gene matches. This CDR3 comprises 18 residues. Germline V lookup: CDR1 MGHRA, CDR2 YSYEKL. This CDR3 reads CASSQSMGLAGSTDTQYF. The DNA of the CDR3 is TGCGCCAGCAGCCAATCCATGGGACTAGCGGGGAGCACAGATACGCAGTATTTT.

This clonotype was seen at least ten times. CDR3 in amino acids: CASSSDRGVEAFF. The CDR3 nucleotides read TGTGCCAGCAGTTCCGACCGGGGCGTTGAAGCTTTCTTT. J is TRBJ1-1 and V is TRBV6-6; TRBD1 might be the D (5 bases). The germline V gene has CDR1 MNHNY and CDR2 SVGAGI (reference sequence). The germline V and J ends were trimmed by 4 bases and 7 bases, with 13 bases remaining between them. The CDR3 spans 13 residues.

CDR3 nucleotides: TGTGCCAGCAGCCGTGCGGGGCTTCAAGAGACCCAGTACTTC. It yields the protein CASSRAGLQETQYF. The gene calls are TRBV7-9 and TRBJ2-5; possibly TRBD2 for D (6 bases). The germline CDR1 and CDR2 sequences are SEHNR and FQNEAQ (reference sequence). Trimming removed 5 bases from V and 2 bases from J, with 12 bases in between. CDR3 length: 14 amino acids.

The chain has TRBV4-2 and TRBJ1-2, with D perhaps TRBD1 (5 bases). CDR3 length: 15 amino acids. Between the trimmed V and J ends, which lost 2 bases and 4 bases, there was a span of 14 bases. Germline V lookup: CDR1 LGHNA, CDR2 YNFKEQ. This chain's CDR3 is CASSQRVWGGYGYTF. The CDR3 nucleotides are TGTGCCAGCAGCCAACGTGTTTGGGGCGGCTATGGCTACACCTTC.